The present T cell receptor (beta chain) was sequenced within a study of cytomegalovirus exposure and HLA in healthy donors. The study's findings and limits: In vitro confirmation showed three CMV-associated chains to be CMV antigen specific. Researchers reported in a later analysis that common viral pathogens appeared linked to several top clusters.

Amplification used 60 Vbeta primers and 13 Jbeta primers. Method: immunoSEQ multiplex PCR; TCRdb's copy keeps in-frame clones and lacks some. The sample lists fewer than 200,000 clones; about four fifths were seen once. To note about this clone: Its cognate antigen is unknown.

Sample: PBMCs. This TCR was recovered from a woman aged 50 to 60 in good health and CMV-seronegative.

The CDR3 region is CASSPGRVTGEQYF. CDR3 nucleotides: TGTGCCAGCAGTCCAGGGAGGGTGACGGGGGAGCAGTACTTC. V is TRBV25-1 and J is TRBJ2-5, with TRBD2 matching over 7 bases. Trimming cost V 5 bases and J 11 bases; bases outside gene matches: 14. The CDR3 loop spans 14 amino acids. Germline V lookup: CDR1 MGHDK, CDR2 SYGVNS.